This T cell receptor (beta chain) was identified during a study of blood T cell repertoires in COVID-19. On the study more broadly: The United States, Italy and Spain were the sources of the acute and convalescent COVID-19 samples.

Original analysis: The authors estimated nucleated cell counts from reference gene primer amplification. The data were produced by immunoSEQ multiplex PCR, yet TCRdb's version contains in-frame clones alone and is incomplete. The V and J calls and the clone size are those of that table, but D and trimming were determined from the DNA. This sample has about 190,000 clones, with about 85% found just once. The sequence was collected from a man aged 70-80 years with active or convalescent COVID-19. The specimen sequenced was peripheral blood.

The CDR3 here is CASAEVPSSYEQYF. CDR3 nucleotide sequence: TGCGCCAGCGCGGAGGTCCCGAGCTCCTACGAGCAGTACTTC. The V and J genes are TRBV5-1 and TRBJ2-7; possible D gene TRBD2, 5 bases. V lost 7 bases to trimming and J lost 0 bases, with 14 bases between them. The CDR3 is 14 residues long. The germline V gene has CDR1 SGHRS and CDR2 YFSETQ.